The text below deals with one T cell receptor beta chain. This sample was included in a study of T cell responses to AZD1222 COVID-19 vaccine. Between the trimmed V and J ends, which lost 4 bases and 0 bases, there was a span of 16 bases. Germline CDR1 SGHTS, CDR2 YDEGEE. There are 17 residues in the CDR3. Assay used: immunoSEQ multiplex PCR; TCRdb lists only in-frame clones, some missing. The sample gives about 110,000 clones, roughly 84% of which show up once; around a tenth is in the top ten. Sequencing was performed on peripheral blood, taken on day 0 of AZD1222 vaccination. The genes are TRBV5-8 and TRBJ2-2; D possibly matches TRBD1 or TRBD2 (5 bases each). The sequence came from an adult in good health. In DNA, the CDR3 is TGTGCCAGCAGCCCCCGCAGTGAGGGGACGAACACCGGGGAGCTGTTTTTT. Translated, it gives CASSPRSEGTNTGELFF.